These T cell receptor beta chains were read from a single sample in a study of T cells in Graves' hyperthyroidism and ophthalmopathy. MiXCR, applied by TCRdb to the multiplex PCR reads, yields one record per CDR3 protein. The top ten clones hold around 13% of a sample with hundreds of thousands of distinct CDR3 sequences, roughly 14% of them seen once. Sequenced input: blood. All receptors come from a man aged 18 to 30 with Graves' ophthalmopathy. Both conserved end residues are part of each CDR3. D genes are given only for firm matches. The size of a clone is reported for some rows only, either as once, few or many, or as a class for expanded clones.

d_gene,v_gene,abundance,j_gene,CDR3aa,CDR3nt
TRBD1,TRBV10-3,-,TRBJ2-2,CAISEPEGQGNTGELFF,TGTGCCATCAGTGAGCCCGAGGGACAGGGGAACACCGGGGAGCTGTTTTTT
-,TRBV2,many,TRBJ1-2,CASSEDGGAVDYGYTF,TGTGCCAGCAGTGAAGATGGGGGGGCAGTGGACTATGGCTACACCTTC
-,TRBV11-3,many,TRBJ1-1,CASSPGLMNTEAFF,TGTGCCAGCAGCCCCGGCCTCATGAACACTGAAGCTTTCTTT
TRBD2,TRBV11-2,many,TRBJ2-7,CASSFTSGRVGEQYF,TGTGCCAGCAGCTTCACTAGCGGGAGGGTCGGTGAGCAGTACTTC
-,TRBV7-6,-,TRBJ1-2,CASSLAVGRDYGYTF,TGTGCCAGCAGCTTAGCAGTCGGCAGGGACTATGGCTACACCTTC
TRBD2,TRBV7-9,-,TRBJ2-1,CASSPQGLAGPSSYNEQFF,TGTGCCAGCAGCCCCCAGGGACTAGCGGGGCCTAGCTCCTACAATGAGCAGTTCTTC
-,TRBV20-1,few,TRBJ1-1,CSVRGLGSNTEAFF,TGCAGTGTTAGAGGGTTGGGGTCGAACACTGAAGCTTTCTTT
-,TRBV6-5,-,TRBJ2-1,CASSYSRGQNEQFF,TGTGCCAGCAGTTACTCTCGGGGGCAAAATGAGCAGTTCTTC
-,TRBV10-2,many,TRBJ2-3,CASSGRGVRTDTQYF,TGCGCCAGCAGTGGACGAGGTGTTCGCACAGATACGCAGTATTTT
-,TRBV13,many,TRBJ1-1,CASSWTEVGRTEAFF,TGTGCCAGCAGCTGGACCGAGGTGGGGAGAACTGAAGCTTTCTTT
TRBD1,TRBV6-1,few,TRBJ1-5,CASSLTGGHQPQHF,TGTGCCAGCAGCCTAACAGGGGGGCATCAGCCCCAGCATTTT
TRBD1,TRBV7-9,-,TRBJ2-2,CASSLTGGPGELFF,TGTGCCAGCAGCCTAACAGGGGGCCCCGGGGAGCTGTTTTTT
-,TRBV6-2/TRBV6-3,few,TRBJ2-7,CASSYSESSYEQYF,TGTGCCAGCAGTTACAGTGAGAGCTCCTACGAGCAGTACTTC
TRBD1,TRBV12-5,few,TRBJ1-4,CATTGPNEKLFF,TGTGCAACGACAGGGCCTAATGAAAAACTGTTTTTT
-,TRBV11-1,many,TRBJ2-7,CASSLGGGPSYEQYF,TGTGCCAGCAGCCTAGGTGGGGGACCTTCCTACGAGCAGTACTTC
TRBD1,TRBV5-6,few,TRBJ2-1,CASSWGTVHEQFF,TGTGCCAGCAGCTGGGGGACAGTCCATGAGCAGTTCTTC